These 18 T cell receptor beta chains share one sample of origin, sequenced in a study of cytomegalovirus exposure and HLA in healthy donors. Produced via immunoSEQ multiplex PCR; TCRdb's table is partial and in-frame only. The sample consists of 70,000 to 75,000 clones, 94% of them appearing once. The sample consisted of PBMCs. The receptor source for this set is a woman younger than 30 in good health and CMV-seronegative.

This clone was detected only once. The V call is TRBV13, the J call TRBJ1-3; D might be TRBD1 (5 bases). With 4 bases removed from V and 0 bases from J, the gap between germline ends came to 25 bases. Germline CDR1 PRHDT, CDR2 FYEKMQ (reference sequence). This CDR3 has 20 amino acids. CDR3 amino acids: CASSSGLLQDRSSSGNTIYF. CDR3 DNA sequence: TGTGCCAGCAGCTCGGGACTCCTCCAAGACCGAAGCTCCTCTGGAAACACCATATATTTT.

The table lists this clone with a count of one. The chain has TRBV6-1 and TRBJ1-3; maybe TRBD1 (5 bases). Per the germline V gene, CDR1 is MNHNS and CDR2 is SASEGT. The CDR3 is 15 residues long. Trimming left V 4 bases short and J 1 base short, with 11 bases between. CDR3 bases: TGTGCCAGCAGTGTCAGGGTAGGGTCTGGAAACACCATATATTTT. This codes for CASSVRVGSGNTIYF.

The chain combines TRBV4-1 with TRBJ2-7; 13 bases match TRBD2. Trimming removed 1 base from V and 3 bases from J; junction bases left unmatched: 3. There are 16 residues in the CDR3. CDR1 MGHRA and CDR2 YSYEKL come from the germline V gene. The CDR3 is CASSQGTSGRFYEQYF. The CDR3 DNA reads TGCGCCAGCAGCCAAGGGACTAGCGGGAGATTCTACGAGCAGTACTTC.

The V gene is TRBV5-6, the J gene TRBJ1-6; 8 bases are shared with TRBD1. Trimming removed 0 bases from V and 15 bases from J; junction bases left unmatched: 11. This CDR3 region has 15 residues. In germline, CDR1 is SGHDT, CDR2 YYEEEE. The CDR3 loop is CASSLVGTGYSLLHF. For the CDR3, the DNA is TGTGCCAGCAGCTTGGTAGGGACAGGATACAGTCTCCTCCACTTT.

In this sample, this clone turned up once. The gene calls are TRBV4-3 and TRBJ2-1, with 9 bases aligning to TRBD2. Germline trimming cut 3 bases from V and 5 bases from J; bases unmatched to any gene: 11. Looked up from germline, CDR1 is LGHNA and CDR2 is YSLEER. CDR3 length equals 17 residues. The CDR3 region has the DNA TGCGCCAGCAGCCATTTCTGGGGGACTAGCAGCAACAATGAGCAGTTCTTC. Translating gives CASSHFWGTSSNNEQFF.

The chain's CDR3 is CATSRDQGGGNQPQHF. CDR3 bases: TGTGCCACCAGCAGAGATCAGGGAGGAGGGAATCAGCCCCAGCATTTT. This chain links TRBV15 with TRBJ1-5; tentative D call: TRBD1 (5 bases). Per the germline V gene, CDR1 is LNHNV and CDR2 is YYDKDF (reference sequence). The CDR3 runs 16 residues. The ends were cut back, 0 bases at V and 4 bases at J, with 13 bases in the middle. The full variable domain, completed using reference TRBV15 and TRBJ1-5, is DAMVIQNPRYQVTQFGKPVTLSCSQTLNHNVMYWYQQKSSQAPKLLFHYYDKDFNNEADTPDNFQSRRPNTSFCFLDIRSPGLGDTAMYLCATSRDQGGGNQPQHFGDGTRLSIL.

This sequence joins TRBV6-1 and TRBJ2-3, with D possibly being TRBD1 (7 bases). Trimming stripped 6 bases from V and 4 bases from J, with 14 bases between. The CDR3 extends over 14 amino acids. The germline V gene has CDR1 MNHNS and CDR2 SASEGT. The DNA for the CDR3 is TGTGCCAGCAGCGCGGGACAGCCACCAGATACGCAGTATTTT. Its translation is CASSAGQPPDTQYF.

J is TRBJ2-5 and V is TRBV27, with 10 bases aligning to TRBD2. Germline V gene data show CDR1 as MNHEY and CDR2 as SMNVEV (reference sequence). With V trimmed by 5 bases and J by 4 bases, 4 bases remained unmatched. The CDR3 consists of 14 residues. The CDR3 loop is CASSRTSGGETQYF. DNA of the CDR3: TGTGCCAGCAGTCGGACTAGCGGTGGAGAGACCCAGTACTTC.

The chain recombines TRBV5-1 with TRBJ1-2; TRBD1 aligns across 10 bases. CDR1 is SGHRS, CDR2 YFSETQ, per germline. The CDR3 runs 15 residues. V lost 3 bases to trimming and J lost 4 bases; unmatched junction nucleotides: 6. In DNA, the CDR3 is TGCGCCAGCAGCTCCGGGACAGGGGTTCCCTATGGCTACACCTTC. It translates to CASSSGTGVPYGYTF.

The CDR3 region has the DNA TGCAGCGTCCCGGAGGGGCCCACCTACAATGAGCAGTTCTTC. Protein sequence: CSVPEGPTYNEQFF. The chain has TRBV29-1 and TRBJ2-1; possibly TRBD2 for D (6 bases). This CDR3 is built from 14 residues. Germline assignment: CDR1 SQVTM and CDR2 ANQGSEA. Trimming cost V 6 bases and J 2 bases, with 14 bases left between them.

The chain carries TRBV4-1 and TRBJ2-7; TRBD2 might be the D (6 bases). V shed 1 base and J shed 3 bases, with 10 bases lying between them. Germline assignment: CDR1 MGHRA and CDR2 YSYEKL. This CDR3 region has 14 residues. The CDR3 DNA follows: TGCGCCAGCAGCCAAGTGGCGGGAAACTACGAGCAGTACTTC. Encoded protein: CASSQVAGNYEQYF.

V and J are TRBV15 and TRBJ1-1; 9 bases line up with TRBD1. The CDR3 totals 15 residues. After removal of 3 bases from V and 8 bases from J, the junction contained 10 bases not matched to a gene. Germline V gives CDR1 LNHNV, CDR2 YYDKDF (reference sequence). The CDR3 reads CATSRGEGQGGEAFF. CDR3 nucleotides: TGTGCCACCAGCAGGGGGGAGGGACAGGGAGGGGAAGCTTTCTTT.

The rearrangement links TRBV6-4 to TRBJ2-1; the match to TRBD2 covers 14 bases. The length of the CDR3 is 16 residues. Germline CDR1 reads MRHNA; CDR2 reads SNTAGT. V lost 5 bases, J lost 8 bases, and 8 bases stayed unmatched. This chain's CDR3 is CASSRLAGGPGDEQFF. The CDR3 DNA reads as TGTGCCAGCAGTCGACTAGCGGGAGGGCCAGGTGATGAGCAGTTCTTC.

V is TRBV23-1 and J is TRBJ1-6; D is ambiguous. TRBV23-1 is treated as an ORF (open reading frame) with a function not yet certain. This CDR3 spans 15 amino acids. The V and J ends lost 4 bases and 10 bases respectively, with 17 bases between them. CDR3 coding DNA: TGCGCCAGCAGTCCTCCGCGGGGTATTAGCTCACCCCTCCACTTT. This sequence encodes CASSPPRGISSPLHF.

This chain links TRBV6-1 with TRBJ2-2; tentatively, D is TRBD1 (5 bases). In germline, CDR1 is MNHNS, CDR2 SASEGT. This CDR3 region has 14 residues. V was trimmed by 1 base and J by 4 bases, leaving 7 bases between them. CDR3 nucleotide sequence: TGTGCCAGCAGTGAAGTAGGGGCCACCGGGGAGCTGTTTTTT. Translating it yields CASSEVGATGELFF.

This clone was counted a single time. The CDR3 region is CASSGSTSGRLSYEQYF. The CDR3 DNA follows: TGTGCCAGCAGCGGCTCGACTAGCGGGAGGCTAAGCTACGAGCAGTACTTC. V is TRBV7-6 and J is TRBJ2-7; 13 bases fit TRBD2. Trimming removed 5 bases from V and 3 bases from J; junction bases left unmatched: 10. From germline, CDR1 is SGHVS and CDR2 FNYEAQ. The CDR3 is made up of 17 amino acids.

This chain uses TRBV6-1 with TRBJ2-5, with 16 bases matching TRBD2. The germline CDR1 and CDR2 sequences are MNHNS and SASEGT. The V and J ends lost 3 bases and 7 bases, in that order; junction bases with no gene match: 2. There are 15 residues in the CDR3. In DNA form, the CDR3 reads TGTGCCAGCAGTGAGGGGACTAGCGGGGGGGTGACCCAGTACTTC. Its translation is CASSEGTSGGVTQYF.

In this sample, this clone turned up once. This sequence joins TRBV6-1 and TRBJ2-5; 11 bases match TRBD2. Losses at the gene ends were 4 bases for V and 5 bases for J; bases not matched to a gene: 9. CDR3 size: 16 residues. Germline CDR1 is MNHNS and CDR2 is SASEGT. CDR3 in amino acids: CASSGVAGGRGETQYF. CDR3 DNA: TGTGCCAGCAGTGGAGTAGCGGGGGGGAGGGGGGAGACCCAGTACTTC.